This T cell receptor (beta chain) was identified in a study of T cell responses to AZD1222 COVID-19 vaccine. Concerning this clone: Antigen unknown.

Study results and limitations: Donors were chiefly white British, with a greater number of females, and clonal diversity was perhaps underestimated. Researchers took repertoire samples only after the peak T cell response had come. Only a handful of AZD1222 recipients tested seropositive at baseline.

Germline CDR1 and CDR2: SGHVS and FQNEAQ. The CDR3 extends over 12 amino acids. Unmatched junction bases numbered 2, after V lost 0 bases and J lost 14 bases. Some clones are missing from TCRdb's copy, which holds only in-frame ones; the method was immunoSEQ multiplex PCR. The sample includes about 110,000 clones, just over 85% of them seen just once. The sequencing used peripheral blood, collected on day 0 of AZD1222 vaccination. The chain is built from TRBV7-8 and TRBJ1-4, with TRBD1 matching over 8 bases. This clonotype was sampled from an adult in good health. The CDR3 protein is CASSLARDRLFF. The CDR3 DNA reads TGTGCCAGCAGCTTAGCACGGGACAGGCTGTTTTTT.